Following are 20 T cell receptor beta chains from one sample sequenced in a study of read filtering for tumor transcriptome and immune sequencing (dated by TCRdb to the early 2020s). TCRdb shows the sequencer as Illumina HiSeq 4000. TCR libraries were built from 400 ng RNA with the Immunoverse kit, using molecular barcoded adaptors covering alpha/delta and beta/gamma chains. The public sequencing data were trimmed at Q25 with fastp and processed into clonotypes with MiXCR by TCRdb, which kept only in-frame beta chains. Entries that share a CDR3 protein sequence are merged under the most common genes and DNA. Across this sample there are some 120,000 distinct CDR3 sequences, with around 13% seen only once. The ten largest clonotypes hold approximately 10% of the sample. Sequencing was performed on a population of CD138-negative cells sorted from bone marrow. The cell subset or site label of this sample denotes: bone marrow mononuclear cells depleted of CD138+ plasma/myeloma cells by negative magnetic selection. The receptors originated from a donor aged 40 or over with multiple myeloma.

This clonotype was detected many times. The chain couples TRBV2 to TRBJ2-1; 7 positions agree with TRBD1. Germline trimming cut 6 bases from V and 0 bases from J; bases unmatched to any gene: 5. CDR3 length: 15 residues. Germline V lookup: CDR1 SNHLY, CDR2 FYNNEI. CDR3: CASRRDSSSYNEQFF. The DNA for the CDR3 is TGTGCCAGCAGGAGGGACAGTAGCTCCTACAATGAGCAGTTCTTC.

The chain recombines TRBV11-2 with TRBJ2-3, with 7 positions matching TRBD2. V lost 3 bases, J lost 3 bases, and 6 bases stayed unmatched. The CDR3 is 15 residues long. The germline V gene encodes CDR1 SGHAT and CDR2 FQNNGV. The CDR3 DNA sequence: TGTGCCAGCAGCTTTAGCGGGCAACGGACAGATACGCAGTATTTT. Encoded protein: CASSFSGQRTDTQYF.

Points on this clonotype: Since a much larger clone is just one base distant, this may be a read error. The chain has TRBV20-1 and TRBJ2-7; D is ambiguous. From germline, CDR1 is DFQATT and CDR2 SNEGSKA (reference sequence). This CDR3 has 12 amino acids. With 0 bases removed from V and 2 bases from J, the gap between germline ends came to 5 bases. DNA for the CDR3: TGCAGTGCTAGAGAGACAACCTACGAGCAGTACTTC. This sequence encodes CSARETTYEQYF.

This clonotype has ten or more counts. The J gene is TRBJ2-1, the V gene TRBV29-1; D is perhaps TRBD1 or TRBD2 (6 bases each). Per germline, CDR1 SQVTM and CDR2 ANQGSEA. Trimming shortened V by 6 bases and J by 6 bases, and 18 bases separated the two germline ends. The CDR3 runs 14 residues. The CDR3 nucleotides read TGCAGCGTCTTCAGGGGCGGGGTAGTCAATGAGCAGTTCTTC. The encoded protein is CSVFRGGVVNEQFF.

Many counts were recorded for this clonotype. The chain joins TRBV2 to TRBJ1-5, with D perhaps matching TRBD1 (5 bases). Germline V gene lookup returns CDR1 SNHLY and CDR2 FYNNEI. CDR3 length: 13 residues. Trimming left V 4 bases short and J 7 bases short, with 11 bases between. The CDR3 DNA follows: TGTGCCAGCAGTGGCAGGGCGGGACAGCCCCAGCATTTT. This encodes CASSGRAGQPQHF.

Ten or more counts support this clonotype. The rearrangement uses TRBV19 and TRBJ2-2, with D perhaps matching TRBD1 or TRBD2 (5 bases each). Trimming took off 7 bases at V and 3 bases at J, with 15 bases between the two ends. The CDR3 runs to 15 residues. The germline V gene encodes CDR1 LNHDA and CDR2 SQIVND (reference sequence). The DNA of the CDR3 is TGTGCCAGTAATGTTCCGGGGACGTACACCGGGGAGCTGTTTTTT. It translates to CASNVPGTYTGELFF.

The V gene is TRBV12-3 or TRBV12-4, the J gene TRBJ1-5; D remains ambiguous. This CDR3 has 13 residues. V lost 1 base and J 6 bases, leaving 7 bases between the germline ends. CDR3 loop: CASSLGQSQPQHF. CDR3 DNA sequence: TGTGCCAGCAGTTTAGGGCAGTCTCAGCCCCAGCATTTT.

For this clonotype: A far larger clone is a single base away, which makes a read error likely. This chain links TRBV7-9 with TRBJ1-6; D is undetermined. The DNA matches TRBJ1-1 better at its end, which makes the J call doubtful. This CDR3 region has 13 residues. CDR1 is SEHNR and CDR2 is FQNEAQ in the germline V gene (reference sequence). CDR3 in amino acids: CASSPFDTGGAFF. The CDR3 DNA reads TGTGCCAGCAGCCCCTTCGACACGGGTGGAGCTTTCTTT.

This clonotype was observed a handful of times. V gene TRBV5-1 combines with J gene TRBJ2-3; D tentatively reads TRBD1 or TRBD2 (5 bases each). Germline lookup yields CDR1 SGHRS and CDR2 YFSETQ. This CDR3 spans 16 amino acids. Trimming took 0 bases from V and 0 from J, leaving 11 bases between them. The CDR3 DNA reads as TGCGCCAGCAGCTTGGTTGGGACGGATAGCACAGATACGCAGTATTTT. Protein: CASSLVGTDSTDTQYF.

This clonotype was found many times. V usage is TRBV20-1 and J usage is TRBJ2-5, with TRBD1 matching 11 bases. The junction had 2 bases not matched to a gene; V was cut back by 1 base and J by 4 bases. CDR1 and CDR2 (germline): DFQATT, SNEGSKA (reference sequence). The CDR3 extends over 14 amino acids. The CDR3 sequence is CSARAGTGGETQYF. The CDR3 DNA reads as TGCAGTGCTAGAGCAGGGACAGGGGGAGAGACCCAGTACTTC.

This clonotype was counted between two and nine times. The chain combines TRBV10-2 with TRBJ1-1; D is possibly TRBD1 (5 bases). The CDR3 extends over 17 amino acids. Trimming took off 3 bases at V and 1 base at J, with 18 bases between the two ends. CDR1 is WSHSY, CDR2 SAAADI, per germline. For the CDR3, the DNA is TGCGCCAGCAGTGAATACCGGGGGTCCGGTAGGAACACTGAAGCTTTCTTT. The encoded protein is CASSEYRGSGRNTEAFF.

This clonotype was found many times. The rearrangement uses TRBV19 and TRBJ2-1, with 8 positions matching TRBD2. Germline assignment: CDR1 LNHDA and CDR2 SQIVND (reference sequence). The V and J ends lost 5 bases and 2 bases, in that order; junction bases with no gene match: 17. The CDR3 length is 19 residues. The DNA for the CDR3 is TGTGCCAGTAGTCTGGTGTTAGCGGGGTGGCCATCGCCCTACAATGAGCAGTTCTTC. Protein product: CASSLVLAGWPSPYNEQFF.

This clonotype was detected ten times or more. This chain links TRBV28 with TRBJ2-3, with 15 bases lining up with TRBD2. V shed 6 bases and J 2 bases; nucleotides not matched to a gene: 9. This CDR3 is 18 amino acids long. Germline CDR1 reads MDHEN; CDR2 reads SYDVKM. The CDR3 spells CASSYQGLAGGSTDTQYF. CDR3 DNA: TGTGCCAGCAGCTACCAGGGACTAGCGGGAGGATCCACAGATACGCAGTATTTT.

This clonotype has only a few counts. The chain recombines TRBV28 with TRBJ2-3; D gene unclear. CDR1 is MDHEN and CDR2 is SYDVKM in the germline V gene. The CDR3 loop spans 12 amino acids. Deletions cut 7 bases from V and 1 base from J, with 6 bases between. The CDR3 DNA follows: TGTGCCAGCACCCCGGGCACAGATACGCAGTATTTT. As protein: CASTPGTDTQYF. The variable domain in full, with the rest retrieved from reference TRBV28 and TRBJ2-3, is DVKVTQSSRYLVKRTGEKVFLECVQDMDHENMFWYRQDPGLGLRLIYFSYDVKMKEKGDIPEGYSVSREKKERFSLILESASTNQTSMYLCASTPGTDTQYFGPGTRLTVL.

On this clonotype: This clone may be a read error of a much larger clone one base away. This chain's CDR3 is CASSTGRNTDTQYF. The DNA of the CDR3 is TGCGCCAGCAGCACCGGACGGAACACAGATACGCAGTATTTT. The rearrangement joins TRBV5-1 to TRBJ2-3, with D hard to call. Germline-derived CDR1 and CDR2 are SGHRS and YFSETQ. This CDR3 is built from 14 residues. Deletions cut 4 bases from V and 2 bases from J, with 11 bases between.

Comments on this clonotype: Being one base from a much bigger clone, this may be a read error. The CDR3, as DNA: TGTGCCATCGGTAATCCGGGACTAGCGGGAGAGACCCAGTACTTC. Encoded protein: CAIGNPGLAGETQYF. The chain joins TRBV10-3 to TRBJ2-5, with 12 bases fitting TRBD2. Germline V CDR1 and CDR2: ENHRY, SYGVKD. Trimming cost V 8 bases and J 4 bases; bases outside gene matches: 8. CDR3 length equals 15 residues.

This clonotype was recorded a few times. The chain carries TRBV19 and TRBJ1-5, with 7 bases matching TRBD1. Per germline, CDR1 LNHDA and CDR2 SQIVND (reference sequence). The CDR3 has 15 amino acids. With V trimmed by 5 bases and J by 2 bases, 6 bases remained unmatched. CDR3 protein: CASSANRGGNQPQHF. The CDR3 nucleotides are TGTGCCAGTAGTGCAAACAGGGGTGGCAATCAGCCCCAGCATTTT.

In this sample, this clonotype turned up many times. V usage is TRBV5-4 and J usage is TRBJ2-1; the D call may be TRBD1 or TRBD2 (6 bases each). The ends were cut back, 4 bases at V and 0 bases at J, with 11 bases in the middle. Per germline, CDR1 SGHNT and CDR2 YYREEE (reference sequence). The CDR3 extends over 15 amino acids. In DNA, the CDR3 is TGTGCCAGCAGCCAAGGGGGGAGCTCCTACAATGAGCAGTTCTTC. This encodes CASSQGGSSYNEQFF.

This clonotype has only a few counts. The V and J genes are TRBV30 and TRBJ1-3; D call uncertain. This CDR3 has 13 residues. Germline V CDR1 and CDR2: GTSNPN, SVGIG (reference sequence). The ends were cut back, 1 base at V and 1 base at J, with 5 bases in the middle. DNA for the CDR3: TGTGCCTGGAGTGCCACTTCTGGAAACACCATATATTTT. It codes for CAWSATSGNTIYF.

This clonotype showed up many times. The chain carries TRBV2 and TRBJ2-5, with D possibly matching TRBD1 (5 bases). Germline CDR1 and CDR2: SNHLY and FYNNEI. The V and J ends lost 6 bases and 1 base respectively, with 12 bases between them. CDR3 length: 14 residues. In DNA, the CDR3 is TGTGCCAGCAGACCAGACAGTCCCCAAGAGACCCAGTACTTC. This sequence encodes CASRPDSPQETQYF.